The rows below give T cell receptor beta chains drawn from one sample of a study of vaccination and CD4 T cells after COVID-19. These TCRs are of unknown antigen specificity. TCRdb ran MiXCR on the PCR reads and lists one entry per CDR3 protein. The profile covers roughly 1,500 distinct CDR3 sequences, with 10% to 12% appearing a single time and about 12% taken by the ten largest. Source material: CD4+ T cells from blood, cultured in vitro. These receptors were taken from a human donor in good health. Each CDR3 is given with its conserved first and last residue. Where a row states a size, it is once, few, many or the class of an expanded clone; other rows omit it.

j_gene: TRBJ2-3
v_gene: TRBV4-2
abundance: medium-sized
CDR3aa: CASSQWWAKGGQGAFFGTQYF

j_gene: TRBJ1-2
v_gene: TRBV28
abundance: medium-sized
CDR3aa: CASSLGQIYGYTF

j_gene: TRBJ2-1
v_gene: TRBV11-2
abundance: .
CDR3aa: CASSLGNEQFF

j_gene: TRBJ2-7
v_gene: TRBV7-2
abundance: medium-sized
CDR3aa: CASSLGGAIPYEQYF

j_gene: TRBJ1-6
v_gene: TRBV28
abundance: medium-sized
CDR3aa: CASSFIERGLRNSPLHF

j_gene: TRBJ1-2
v_gene: TRBV19
abundance: medium-sized
CDR3aa: CASYQGTNYGYTF

j_gene: TRBJ1-1
v_gene: TRBV20-1
abundance: large
CDR3aa: CSASADSMNTEAFF

j_gene: TRBJ2-2
v_gene: TRBV3-1
abundance: once
CDR3aa: CASSPRTILSITGELFF

j_gene: TRBJ1-1
v_gene: TRBV5-5
abundance: .
CDR3aa: CASSLQELNTEAFF

j_gene: TRBJ2-3
v_gene: TRBV7-3
abundance: medium-sized
CDR3aa: CASSFPGSTDTQYF

j_gene: TRBJ1-4
v_gene: TRBV6-1
abundance: .
CDR3aa: CASSRQGVLGEKLFF

j_gene: TRBJ2-1
v_gene: TRBV20-1
abundance: medium-sized
CDR3aa: CSVRGGGLYNEQFF

j_gene: TRBJ1-5
v_gene: TRBV19
abundance: medium-sized
CDR3aa: CASRGESGDQPQHF

j_gene: TRBJ2-2
v_gene: TRBV2
abundance: medium-sized
CDR3aa: CASRPGTGATGELFF

j_gene: TRBJ1-1
v_gene: TRBV20-1
abundance: medium-sized
CDR3aa: CSARASLNTEAFF

j_gene: TRBJ1-5
v_gene: TRBV20-1
abundance: large
CDR3aa: CSASRGFNQPQHF

j_gene: TRBJ1-2
v_gene: TRBV20-1
abundance: large
CDR3aa: CSAGASGYGYTF

j_gene: TRBJ1-2
v_gene: TRBV27
abundance: medium-sized
CDR3aa: CASSLVGSPGAYGYTF

j_gene: TRBJ2-3
v_gene: TRBV5-1
abundance: medium-sized
CDR3aa: CASSQRDSTDTQYF

j_gene: TRBJ1-1
v_gene: TRBV20-1
abundance: large
CDR3aa: CSARAAGQGGNTEAFF

j_gene: TRBJ2-7
v_gene: TRBV10-3
abundance: medium-sized
CDR3aa: CAISESRGPSHEQYF

j_gene: TRBJ1-3
v_gene: TRBV11-2
abundance: few
CDR3aa: CASSRRTGFGNTIYF

j_gene: TRBJ2-5
v_gene: TRBV12-3/TRBV12-4
abundance: .
CDR3aa: CASSSGTNYQRQETQYF

j_gene: TRBJ2-5
v_gene: TRBV15
abundance: large
CDR3aa: CATREGTVETQYF

j_gene: TRBJ1-5
v_gene: TRBV20-1
abundance: large
CDR3aa: CSARAAGQGQPQHF

j_gene: TRBJ1-1
v_gene: TRBV18
abundance: .
CDR3aa: CASSPQGLNTEAFF

j_gene: TRBJ1-4
v_gene: TRBV10-3
abundance: .
CDR3aa: CAIRDRVNEKLFF

j_gene: TRBJ1-4
v_gene: TRBV29-1
abundance: .
CDR3aa: CSVGRSSGTNEKLFF

j_gene: TRBJ2-7
v_gene: TRBV19
abundance: medium-sized
CDR3aa: CASSTNRQGGYEQYF

j_gene: TRBJ1-2
v_gene: TRBV20-1
abundance: large
CDR3aa: CSARDLGGEFFYGYTF

j_gene: TRBJ2-2
v_gene: TRBV10-2
abundance: few
CDR3aa: CATAGGLAGGPVELFF

j_gene: TRBJ2-5
v_gene: TRBV4-3
abundance: .
CDR3aa: CASNQNQVQETQYF

j_gene: TRBJ2-5
v_gene: TRBV19
abundance: medium-sized
CDR3aa: CASSVGQTRETQYF

j_gene: TRBJ2-5
v_gene: TRBV6-2/TRBV6-3
abundance: medium-sized
CDR3aa: CASSAGTTGNRYQETQYF

j_gene: TRBJ1-4
v_gene: TRBV30
abundance: few
CDR3aa: CAWSVSRAEKLFF

j_gene: TRBJ2-3
v_gene: TRBV20-1
abundance: medium-sized
CDR3aa: CSGLAGGLGRTSTDTQYF

j_gene: TRBJ2-7
v_gene: TRBV3-1
abundance: .
CDR3aa: CASGEWREQYF

j_gene: TRBJ2-7
v_gene: TRBV19
abundance: medium-sized
CDR3aa: CASSSGTGDHEQYF

j_gene: TRBJ2-7
v_gene: TRBV20-1
abundance: medium-sized
CDR3aa: CSARDQGQGEFASYF

j_gene: TRBJ1-6
v_gene: TRBV7-9
abundance: large
CDR3aa: CASSGSGYNSPLHF

j_gene: TRBJ2-7
v_gene: TRBV12-3/TRBV12-4
abundance: medium-sized
CDR3aa: CASSLDGSRGSEQYF

j_gene: TRBJ1-2
v_gene: TRBV28
abundance: medium-sized
CDR3aa: CASDTGEGEGYTF

j_gene: TRBJ2-3
v_gene: TRBV19
abundance: medium-sized
CDR3aa: CASSGGTSGTPSTDTQYF

j_gene: TRBJ1-2
v_gene: TRBV12-3/TRBV12-4
abundance: medium-sized
CDR3aa: CASRRGQGNYGYTF

j_gene: TRBJ1-3
v_gene: TRBV6-2/TRBV6-3
abundance: few
CDR3aa: CASSRPTRTPDGNTIYF

j_gene: TRBJ2-1
v_gene: TRBV15
abundance: medium-sized
CDR3aa: CATSRARLAGGPRSYNEQFF

j_gene: TRBJ2-3
v_gene: TRBV2
abundance: medium-sized
CDR3aa: CASRYSGTSTDTQYF

j_gene: TRBJ2-7
v_gene: TRBV2
abundance: medium-sized
CDR3aa: CASSKPGQGAYEQYF

j_gene: TRBJ2-3
v_gene: TRBV5-1
abundance: few
CDR3aa: CASSSGLAGGPDTQYF

j_gene: TRBJ2-3
v_gene: TRBV5-1
abundance: few
CDR3aa: CASSLAATRSWQYF

j_gene: TRBJ1-2
v_gene: TRBV5-6
abundance: medium-sized
CDR3aa: CASSKDRGNYGYTF

j_gene: TRBJ2-7
v_gene: TRBV4-2
abundance: .
CDR3aa: CASSQALAGAREQYF

j_gene: TRBJ2-1
v_gene: TRBV24-1
abundance: medium-sized
CDR3aa: CATSVNRVRNEQFF

j_gene: TRBJ1-5
v_gene: TRBV6-4
abundance: large
CDR3aa: CASSRRDGDSNQPQHF

j_gene: TRBJ2-1
v_gene: TRBV20-1
abundance: few
CDR3aa: CSARLAGGQNEQFF

j_gene: TRBJ1-6
v_gene: TRBV9
abundance: .
CDR3aa: CASNEGTENSPLHF

j_gene: TRBJ1-2
v_gene: TRBV11-1
abundance: large
CDR3aa: CASSLGGQGTTYGYTF

j_gene: TRBJ1-1
v_gene: TRBV2
abundance: large
CDR3aa: CASRATGFPAFF

j_gene: TRBJ1-5
v_gene: TRBV19
abundance: medium-sized
CDR3aa: CASSIEAGGNQPQHF

j_gene: TRBJ2-5
v_gene: TRBV11-2
abundance: few
CDR3aa: CASSLQPGLNKETQYF